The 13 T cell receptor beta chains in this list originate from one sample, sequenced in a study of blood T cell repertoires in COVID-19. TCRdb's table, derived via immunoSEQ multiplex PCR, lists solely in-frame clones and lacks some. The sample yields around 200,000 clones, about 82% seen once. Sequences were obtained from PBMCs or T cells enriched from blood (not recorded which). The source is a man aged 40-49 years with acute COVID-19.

The CDR3 is CASSTERTGGNYGYTF. The CDR3 DNA follows: TGTGCCAGTAGTACTGAGAGGACAGGGGGAAATTATGGCTACACCTTC. This chain connects TRBV19 to TRBJ1-2, with 10 bases that match TRBD1. The CDR3 length is 16 residues. Losses at the gene ends were 4 bases for V and 5 bases for J; bases not matched to a gene: 10. The germline gives CDR1 LNHDA, CDR2 SQIVND (reference sequence). The full variable domain, in which reference TRBV19 and TRBJ1-2 provide the parts outside the CDR3, is DGGITQSPKYLFRKEGQNVTLSCEQNLNHDAMYWYRQDPGQGLRLIYYSQIVNDFQKGDIAEGYSVSREKKESFPLTVTSAQKNPTAFYLCASSTERTGGNYGYTFGSGTRLTVV.

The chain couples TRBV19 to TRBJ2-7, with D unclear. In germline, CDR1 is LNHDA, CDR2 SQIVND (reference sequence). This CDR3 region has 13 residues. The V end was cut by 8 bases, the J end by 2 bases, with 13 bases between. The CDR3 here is CASGLGVTYEQYF. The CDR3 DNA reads TGTGCCAGTGGGTTGGGCGTAACCTACGAGCAGTACTTC.

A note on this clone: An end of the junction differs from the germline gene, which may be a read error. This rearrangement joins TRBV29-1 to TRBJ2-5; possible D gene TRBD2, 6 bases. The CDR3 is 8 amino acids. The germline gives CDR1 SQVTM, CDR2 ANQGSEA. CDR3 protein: CSVGPGDF. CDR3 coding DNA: TGCAGCGTTGGGCCGGGAGACTTC.

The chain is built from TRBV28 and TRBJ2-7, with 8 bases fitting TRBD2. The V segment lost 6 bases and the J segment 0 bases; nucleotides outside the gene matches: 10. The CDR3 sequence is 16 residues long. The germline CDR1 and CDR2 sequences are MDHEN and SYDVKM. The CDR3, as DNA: TGTGCCAGCAGATATACGGGGAGCGGGAGCTCCTACGAGCAGTACTTC. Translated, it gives CASRYTGSGSSYEQYF.

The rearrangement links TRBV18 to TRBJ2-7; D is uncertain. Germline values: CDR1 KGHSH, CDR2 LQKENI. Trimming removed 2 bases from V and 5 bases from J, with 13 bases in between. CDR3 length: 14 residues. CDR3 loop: CASSPNGRSDEQYF. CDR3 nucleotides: TGTGCCAGCTCACCAAATGGAAGAAGCGACGAGCAGTACTTC. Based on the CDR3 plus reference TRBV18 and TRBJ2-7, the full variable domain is NAGVMQNPRHLVRRRGQEARLRCSPMKGHSHVYWYRQLPEEGLKFMVYLQKENIIDESGMPKERFSAEFPKEGPSILRIQQVVRGDSAAYFCASSPNGRSDEQYFGPGTRLTVT.

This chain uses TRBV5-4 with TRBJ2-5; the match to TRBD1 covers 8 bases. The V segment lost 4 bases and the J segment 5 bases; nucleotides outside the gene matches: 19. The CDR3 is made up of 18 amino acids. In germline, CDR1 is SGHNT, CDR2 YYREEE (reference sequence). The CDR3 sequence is CASSPKTPQGAVGETQYF. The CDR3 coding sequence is TGTGCCAGCAGCCCGAAGACCCCGCAGGGGGCGGTAGGGGAGACCCAGTACTTC.

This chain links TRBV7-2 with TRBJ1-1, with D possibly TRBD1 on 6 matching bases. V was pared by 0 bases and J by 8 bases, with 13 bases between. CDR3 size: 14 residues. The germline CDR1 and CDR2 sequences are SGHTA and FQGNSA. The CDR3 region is CASSLARGAVEAFF. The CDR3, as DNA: TGTGCCAGCAGCTTAGCCCGGGGGGCCGTCGAAGCTTTCTTT.

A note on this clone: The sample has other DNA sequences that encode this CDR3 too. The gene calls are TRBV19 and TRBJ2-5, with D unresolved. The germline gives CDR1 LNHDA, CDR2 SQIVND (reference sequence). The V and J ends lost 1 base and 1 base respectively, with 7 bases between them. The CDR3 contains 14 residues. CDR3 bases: TGTGCCAGTAGTATAGGGCCCTCCCAAGAGACCCAGTACTTC. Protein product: CASSIGPSQETQYF.

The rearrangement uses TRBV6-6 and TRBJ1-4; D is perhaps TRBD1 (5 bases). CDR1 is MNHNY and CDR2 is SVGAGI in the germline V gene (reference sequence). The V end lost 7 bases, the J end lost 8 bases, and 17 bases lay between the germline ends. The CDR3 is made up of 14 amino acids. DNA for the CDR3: TGTGCCAGCACTACCAGGGAGGAGAAAGAAAAACTGTTTTTT. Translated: CASTTREEKEKLFF.

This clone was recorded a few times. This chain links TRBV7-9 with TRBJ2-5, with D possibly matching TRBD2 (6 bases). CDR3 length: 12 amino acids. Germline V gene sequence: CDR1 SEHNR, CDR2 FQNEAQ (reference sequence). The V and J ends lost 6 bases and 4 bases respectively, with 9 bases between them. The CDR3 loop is CASRRRGETQYF. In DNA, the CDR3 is TGTGCCAGCAGAAGGAGGGGAGAGACCCAGTACTTC.

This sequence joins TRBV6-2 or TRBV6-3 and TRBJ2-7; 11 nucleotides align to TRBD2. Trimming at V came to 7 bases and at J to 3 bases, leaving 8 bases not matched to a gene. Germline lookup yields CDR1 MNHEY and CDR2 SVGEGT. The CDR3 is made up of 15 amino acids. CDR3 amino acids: CASTPSGRPNYEQYF. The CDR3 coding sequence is TGTGCCAGCACCCCTAGCGGGAGGCCCAACTACGAGCAGTACTTC.

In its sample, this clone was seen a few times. The CDR3 region is CASSYHRGLGYGYTF. CDR3 bases: TGTGCCAGCAGTTACCACAGGGGATTGGGCTATGGCTACACCTTC. The chain joins TRBV6-5 to TRBJ1-2; 7 bases align to TRBD1. CDR3 size: 15 residues. Per germline, CDR1 MNHEY and CDR2 SVGAGI. V was clipped by 2 bases and J by 4 bases; unmatched bases: 7.

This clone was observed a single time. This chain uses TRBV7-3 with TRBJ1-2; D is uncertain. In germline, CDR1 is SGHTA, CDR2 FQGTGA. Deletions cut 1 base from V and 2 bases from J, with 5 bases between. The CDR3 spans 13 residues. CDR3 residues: CASSLNRNYGYTF. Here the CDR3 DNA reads TGTGCCAGCAGCTTAAACAGAAACTATGGCTACACCTTC.